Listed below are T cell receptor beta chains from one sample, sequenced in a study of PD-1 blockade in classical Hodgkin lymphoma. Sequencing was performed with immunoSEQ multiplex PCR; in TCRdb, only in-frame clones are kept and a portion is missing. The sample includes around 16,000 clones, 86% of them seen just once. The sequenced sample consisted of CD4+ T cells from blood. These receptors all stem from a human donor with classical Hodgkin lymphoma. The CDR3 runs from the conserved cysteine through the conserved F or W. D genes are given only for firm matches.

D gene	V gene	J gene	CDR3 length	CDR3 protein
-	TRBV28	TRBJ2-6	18	CASSPGIRVAAGANVLTF
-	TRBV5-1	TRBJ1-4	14	CASSPEGIPEKLFF
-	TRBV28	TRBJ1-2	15	CASSFRQGKRSGYTF
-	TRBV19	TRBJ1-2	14	CASSIAVEGGGYTF
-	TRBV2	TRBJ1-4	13	CASRVRGNEKLFF
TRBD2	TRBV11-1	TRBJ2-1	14	CASSLLGGVNEQFF
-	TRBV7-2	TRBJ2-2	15	CASSGSGVNTGELFF
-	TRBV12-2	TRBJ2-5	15	CASRISGRKAETQYF
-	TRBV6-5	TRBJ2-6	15	CASSPGLSGANVLTF
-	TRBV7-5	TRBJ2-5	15	CVRSSKQRYQETQYF
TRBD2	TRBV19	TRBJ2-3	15	CASSRPSGFTDTQYF
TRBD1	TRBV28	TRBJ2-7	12	CASRGDSYEQYF
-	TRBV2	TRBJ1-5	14	CASSESGFFQPQHF
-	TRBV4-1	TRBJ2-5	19	CASSQDRDSRVGRQETQYF
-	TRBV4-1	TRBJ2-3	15	CASSQEALNTDTQYF
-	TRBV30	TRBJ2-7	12	CAWSPPFPGQYF
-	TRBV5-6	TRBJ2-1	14	CASSLRAIYNEQFF
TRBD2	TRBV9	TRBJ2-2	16	CASSPRTSLNTGELFF
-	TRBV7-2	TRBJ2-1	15	CASSPARGTYNEQFF
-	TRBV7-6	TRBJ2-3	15	CASSLVGGSTDTQYF
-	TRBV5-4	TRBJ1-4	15	CASSWGGPTNEKLFF
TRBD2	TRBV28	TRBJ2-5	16	CASSKAELAGGQTQYF
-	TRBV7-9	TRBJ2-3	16	CASSSTLTGTVDTQYF
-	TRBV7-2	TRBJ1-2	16	CASSRRLAGDSSGYTF
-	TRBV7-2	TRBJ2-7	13	CASAGQGISEQYF
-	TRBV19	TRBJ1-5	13	CASSIGVEQPQHF
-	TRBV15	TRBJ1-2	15	CATSRGGTGNYGYTF
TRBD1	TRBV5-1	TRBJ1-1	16	CASSLEGTGGNTEAFF
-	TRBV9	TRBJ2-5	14	CASSPGALQETQYF
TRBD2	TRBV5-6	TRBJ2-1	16	CASSASGRVTYNEQFF
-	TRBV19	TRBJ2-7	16	CASSISAGASSYEQYF
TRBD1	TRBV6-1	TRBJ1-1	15	CASSEAGQGGTEAFF
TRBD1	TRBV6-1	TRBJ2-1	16	CASSERTGGWNNEQFF
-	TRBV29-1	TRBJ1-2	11	CSVGVNYGYTF
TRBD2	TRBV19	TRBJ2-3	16	CASSVGTSGLIDTQYF
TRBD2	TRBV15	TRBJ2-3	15	CATSRASGSGDTQYF
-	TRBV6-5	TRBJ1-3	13	CASSYRAGNTIYF
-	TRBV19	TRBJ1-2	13	CASSSLDRNGYTF
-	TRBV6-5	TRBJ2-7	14	CASSYSRQTYEQYF
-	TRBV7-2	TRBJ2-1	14	CASSLDFGANEQFF
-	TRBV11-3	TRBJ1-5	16	CASTIRSVGSGQPQHF
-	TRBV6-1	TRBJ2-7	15	CASRRQPGSSYEQYF